This T cell receptor beta chain is drawn from a study of T cell clones after liver transplantation. The repertoire was sequenced with immunoSEQ multiplex PCR; TCRdb's copy has only in-frame clones and lacks some. The sample has roughly 70,000 clones, over 85% seen once. The CDR3 runs 13 residues. Trimming cost V 0 bases and J 5 bases, with 10 bases left between them. The V gene's germline CDR1 is GTSNPN and CDR2 SVGIG (reference sequence). The starting material was CD4+ T cells from blood, obtained before liver transplant. J is TRBJ2-5 and V is TRBV30; D is possibly TRBD1 or TRBD2 (6 bases each). This clonotype was sampled from a human donor who received a liver transplant. This CDR3 is CAWSVGGGETQYF. CDR3 DNA: TGTGCCTGGAGTGTGGGGGGCGGGGAGACCCAGTACTTC.